This T cell receptor (beta chain) comes out of a study of vaccination effects on CD4 cells after COVID-19. Whole-study findings and limits: The study found marked clonal contraction of infection- and vaccine-induced clones late after vaccination.

Turning to this clone: Its target is unknown.

Assay: immunoSEQ multiplex PCR; the TCRdb copy retains only in-frame clones and omits some. The sample includes approximately 82,000 clones, roughly 74% of them seen just once. Under the ViraFEST assay, PBMC were stimulated with viral peptide pools so that antigen-specific CD4+ T cells expanded. Sequencing was performed afterwards. Between days 10 and 11 of culture, CD4+ T cells were separated out. The germline CDR1 and CDR2 sequences are SGHRS and YFSETQ. The V and J ends lost 0 bases and 1 base respectively, with 7 bases between them. The CDR3 runs 15 residues. The sample consisted of CD4+ T cells from PBMCs cultured with HCoV-229E spike peptides, taken before COVID-19 vaccination. The rearrangement joins TRBV5-1 to TRBJ2-2; unclear D gene. The TCR originated in a human donor who received a COVID-19 vaccine. The CDR3 DNA reads as TGCGCCAGCAGCTTGGGGCACGAGAACACCGGGGAGCTGTTTTTT. Its protein product is CASSLGHENTGELFF.